This TCR beta chain was sequenced during a study of CD8 T cells in Susac syndrome. Study observations and caveats: A relatively small number of individuals underwent TCR sequencing and HLA analysis.

Comments on this clonotype: Its antigen is not identified.

Reverse transcription used roughly 0.45 to 1 ug RNA and random hexamers. By means of immunoSEQ multiplex PCR, TCR beta CDR3 spanning 54 Vbeta and 13 Jbeta underwent amplification. In TCRdb, the immunoSEQ multiplex PCR reads were re-called with MiXCR into one record per CDR3 protein. The sample has some 140,000 distinct CDR3 sequences, around nine tenths seen once. CDR3 length: 13 residues. Germline CDR1 reads SEHNR; CDR2 reads FQNEAQ (reference sequence). Trimming took off 1 base at V and 7 bases at J, with 10 bases between the two ends. From blood CD8+ and CD4+ T cells, TCR beta sequences were generated.

The receptor comes from a human donor with multiple sclerosis. This rearrangement joins TRBV7-9 to TRBJ1-1; possible D gene TRBD1, 5 bases. The sequenced material came from CD8+ T cells from PBMCs. The CDR3 DNA follows: TGTGCCAGCAGCTTAGTAGGGGCGGATGAAGCTTTCTTT. This codes for CASSLVGADEAFF.